This T cell receptor beta chain is from a study of control samples from healthy donors and cancer patients. Germline V gene sequence: CDR1 KGHSH, CDR2 LQKENI. There are 16 residues in the CDR3. The V segment lost 4 bases and the J segment 3 bases; nucleotides outside the gene matches: 11. Generated by immunoSEQ multiplex PCR, the TCRdb table keeps only in-frame clones and is missing some. The sample includes over 200,000 clones, about four fifths of them seen just once. Sequencing was carried out using PBMCs. This chain joins TRBV18 and TRBJ2-7; 8 bases are shared with TRBD1. The sequence was collected from an older woman with lung cancer. The CDR3 loop reads CASSRPTGTGDYEQYF. As DNA, the CDR3 is TGTGCCAGCTCACGACCGACCGGGACAGGAGACTACGAGCAGTACTTC. Complete variable domain (other parts from reference TRBV18 and TRBJ2-7): NAGVMQNPRHLVRRRGQEARLRCSPMKGHSHVYWYRQLPEEGLKFMVYLQKENIIDESGMPKERFSAEFPKEGPSILRIQQVVRGDSAAYFCASSRPTGTGDYEQYFGPGTRLTVT.